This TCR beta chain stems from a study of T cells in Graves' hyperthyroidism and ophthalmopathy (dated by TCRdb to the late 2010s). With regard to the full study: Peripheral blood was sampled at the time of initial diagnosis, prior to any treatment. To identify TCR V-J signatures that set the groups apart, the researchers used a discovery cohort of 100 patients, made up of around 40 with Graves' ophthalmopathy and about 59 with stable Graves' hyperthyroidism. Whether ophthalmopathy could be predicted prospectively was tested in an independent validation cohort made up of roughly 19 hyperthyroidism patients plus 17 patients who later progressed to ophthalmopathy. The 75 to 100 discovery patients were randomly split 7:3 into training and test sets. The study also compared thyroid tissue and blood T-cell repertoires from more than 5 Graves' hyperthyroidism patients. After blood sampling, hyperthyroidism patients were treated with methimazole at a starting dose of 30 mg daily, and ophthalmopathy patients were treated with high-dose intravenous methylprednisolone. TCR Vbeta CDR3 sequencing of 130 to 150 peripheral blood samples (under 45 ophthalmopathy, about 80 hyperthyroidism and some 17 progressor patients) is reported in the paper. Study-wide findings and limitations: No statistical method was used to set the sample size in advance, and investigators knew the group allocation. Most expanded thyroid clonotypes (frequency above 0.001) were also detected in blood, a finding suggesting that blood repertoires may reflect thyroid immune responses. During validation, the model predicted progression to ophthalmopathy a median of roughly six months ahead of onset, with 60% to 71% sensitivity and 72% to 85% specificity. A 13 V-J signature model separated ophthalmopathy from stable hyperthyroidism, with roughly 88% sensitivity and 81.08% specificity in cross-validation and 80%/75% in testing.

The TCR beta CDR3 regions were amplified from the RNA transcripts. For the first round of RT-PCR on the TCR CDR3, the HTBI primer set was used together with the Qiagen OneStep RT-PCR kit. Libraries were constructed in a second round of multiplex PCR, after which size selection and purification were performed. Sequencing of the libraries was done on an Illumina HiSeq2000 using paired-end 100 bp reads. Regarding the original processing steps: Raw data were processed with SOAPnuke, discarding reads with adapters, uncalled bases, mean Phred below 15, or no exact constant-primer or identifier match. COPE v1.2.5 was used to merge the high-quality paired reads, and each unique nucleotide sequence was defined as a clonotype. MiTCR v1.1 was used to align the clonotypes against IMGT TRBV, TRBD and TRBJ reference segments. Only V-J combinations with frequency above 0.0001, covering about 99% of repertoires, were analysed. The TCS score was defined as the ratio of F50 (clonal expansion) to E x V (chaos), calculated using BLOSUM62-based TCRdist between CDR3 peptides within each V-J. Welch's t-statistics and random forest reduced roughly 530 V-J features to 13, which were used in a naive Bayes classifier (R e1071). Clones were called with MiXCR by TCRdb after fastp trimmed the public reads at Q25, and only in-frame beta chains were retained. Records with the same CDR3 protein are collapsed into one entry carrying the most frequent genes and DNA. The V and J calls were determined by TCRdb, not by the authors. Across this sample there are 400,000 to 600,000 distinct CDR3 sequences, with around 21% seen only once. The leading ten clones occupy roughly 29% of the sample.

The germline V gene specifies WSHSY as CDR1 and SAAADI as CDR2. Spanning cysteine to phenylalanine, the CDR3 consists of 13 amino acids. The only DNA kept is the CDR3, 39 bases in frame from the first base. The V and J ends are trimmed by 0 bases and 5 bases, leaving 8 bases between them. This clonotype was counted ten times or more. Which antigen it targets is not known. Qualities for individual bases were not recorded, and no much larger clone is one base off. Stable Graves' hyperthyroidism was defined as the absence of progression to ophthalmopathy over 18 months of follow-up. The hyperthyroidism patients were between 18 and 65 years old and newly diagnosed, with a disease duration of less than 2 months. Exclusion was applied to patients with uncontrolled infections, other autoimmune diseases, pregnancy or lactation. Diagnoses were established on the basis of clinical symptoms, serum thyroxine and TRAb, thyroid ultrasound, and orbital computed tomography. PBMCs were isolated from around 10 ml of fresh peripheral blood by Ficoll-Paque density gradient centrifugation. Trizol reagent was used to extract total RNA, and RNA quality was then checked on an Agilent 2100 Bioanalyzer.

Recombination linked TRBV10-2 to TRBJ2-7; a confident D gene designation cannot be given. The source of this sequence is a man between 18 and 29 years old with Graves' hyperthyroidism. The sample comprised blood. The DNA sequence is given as TGCGCCAGCAGTGAGTCCAGAGGAGACGAGCAGTACTTC. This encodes CASSESRGDEQYF.